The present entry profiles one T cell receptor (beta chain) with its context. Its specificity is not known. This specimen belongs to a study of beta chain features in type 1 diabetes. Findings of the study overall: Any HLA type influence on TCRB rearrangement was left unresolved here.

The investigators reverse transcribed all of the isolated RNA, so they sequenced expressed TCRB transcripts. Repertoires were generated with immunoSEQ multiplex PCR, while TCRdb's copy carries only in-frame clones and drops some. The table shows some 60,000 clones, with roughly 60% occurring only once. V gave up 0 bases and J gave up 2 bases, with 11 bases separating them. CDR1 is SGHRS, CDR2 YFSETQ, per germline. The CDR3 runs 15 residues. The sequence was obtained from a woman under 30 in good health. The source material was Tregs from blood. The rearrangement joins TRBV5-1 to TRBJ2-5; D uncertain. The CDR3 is CASSLVLVGQETQYF. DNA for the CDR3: TGCGCCAGCAGCTTGGTCCTAGTTGGGCAAGAGACCCAGTACTTC.